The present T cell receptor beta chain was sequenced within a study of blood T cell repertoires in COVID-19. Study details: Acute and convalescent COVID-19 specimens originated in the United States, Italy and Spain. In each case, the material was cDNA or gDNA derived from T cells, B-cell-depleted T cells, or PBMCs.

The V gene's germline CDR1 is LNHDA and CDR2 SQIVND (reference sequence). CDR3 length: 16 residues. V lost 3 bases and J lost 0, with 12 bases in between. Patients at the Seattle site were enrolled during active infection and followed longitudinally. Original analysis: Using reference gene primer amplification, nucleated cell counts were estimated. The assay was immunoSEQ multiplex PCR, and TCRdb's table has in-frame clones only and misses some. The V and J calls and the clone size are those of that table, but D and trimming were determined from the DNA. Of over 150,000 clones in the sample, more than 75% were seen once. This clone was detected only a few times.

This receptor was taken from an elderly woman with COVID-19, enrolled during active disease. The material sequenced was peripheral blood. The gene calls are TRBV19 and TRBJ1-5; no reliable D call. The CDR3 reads CASSIDTSDSNQPQHF. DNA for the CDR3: TGTGCCAGTAGTATTGATACATCCGATAGCAATCAGCCCCAGCATTTT.